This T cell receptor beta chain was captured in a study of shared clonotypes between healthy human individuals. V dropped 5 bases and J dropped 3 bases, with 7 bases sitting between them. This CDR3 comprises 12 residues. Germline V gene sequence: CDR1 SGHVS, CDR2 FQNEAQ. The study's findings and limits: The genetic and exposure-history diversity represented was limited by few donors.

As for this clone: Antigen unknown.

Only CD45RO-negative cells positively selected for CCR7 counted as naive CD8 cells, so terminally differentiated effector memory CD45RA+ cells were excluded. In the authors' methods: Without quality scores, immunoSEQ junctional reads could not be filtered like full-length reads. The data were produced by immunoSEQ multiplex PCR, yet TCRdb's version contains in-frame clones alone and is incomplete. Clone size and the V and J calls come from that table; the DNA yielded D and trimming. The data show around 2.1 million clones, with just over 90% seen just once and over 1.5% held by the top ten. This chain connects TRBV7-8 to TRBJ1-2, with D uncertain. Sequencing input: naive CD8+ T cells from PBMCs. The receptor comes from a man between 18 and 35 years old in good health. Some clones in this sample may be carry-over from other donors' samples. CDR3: CASSNRDYGYTF. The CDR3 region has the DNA TGTGCCAGCAGCAACCGGGACTATGGCTACACCTTC.